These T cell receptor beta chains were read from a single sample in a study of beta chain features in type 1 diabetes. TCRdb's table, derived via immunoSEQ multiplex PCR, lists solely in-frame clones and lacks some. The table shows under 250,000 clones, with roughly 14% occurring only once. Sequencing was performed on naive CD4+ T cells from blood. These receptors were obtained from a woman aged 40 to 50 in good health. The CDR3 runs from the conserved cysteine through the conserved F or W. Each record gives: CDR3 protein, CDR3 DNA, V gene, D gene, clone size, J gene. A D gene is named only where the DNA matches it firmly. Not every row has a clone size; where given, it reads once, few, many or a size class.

CDR3 protein: CASRRRGQGLNEQFF
CDR3 DNA: TGTGCCAGTAGGCGTCGAGGACAGGGGTTGAATGAGCAGTTCTTC
V gene: TRBV19
D gene: TRBD1
clone size: few
J gene: TRBJ2-1

CDR3 protein: CASSSLAGANTGELFF
CDR3 DNA: TGTGCCAGCAGCTCACTAGCGGGTGCGAACACCGGGGAGCTGTTTTTT
V gene: TRBV7-8
D gene: TRBD2
clone size: NA
J gene: TRBJ2-2

CDR3 protein: CASSPSIFYEQYF
CDR3 DNA: TGTGCCAGCTCACCTAGCATATTCTACGAGCAGTACTTC
V gene: TRBV18
D gene: NA
clone size: few
J gene: TRBJ2-7

CDR3 protein: CASSLGTPQDTQYF
CDR3 DNA: TGCGCCAGCAGCTTGGGGACTCCTCAAGATACGCAGTATTTT
V gene: TRBV5-1
D gene: NA
clone size: few
J gene: TRBJ2-3

CDR3 protein: CASSLQGWGQETQYF
CDR3 DNA: TGTGCCAGCAGCCTCCAGGGATGGGGACAAGAGACCCAGTACTTC
V gene: TRBV5-4
D gene: NA
clone size: NA
J gene: TRBJ2-5

CDR3 protein: CASSLDGTSPYEQYF
CDR3 DNA: TGTGCCAGCAGCTTGGACGGGACTAGCCCCTACGAGCAGTACTTC
V gene: TRBV11-2
D gene: TRBD2
clone size: few
J gene: TRBJ2-7

CDR3 protein: CATNTGGNTEAFF
CDR3 DNA: TGCGCCACCAACACGGGAGGAAACACTGAAGCTTTCTTT
V gene: TRBV5-1
D gene: NA
clone size: NA
J gene: TRBJ1-1

CDR3 protein: CASSLLLAGGYEQYF
CDR3 DNA: TGTGCCAGCAGTTTACTCCTAGCGGGGGGATACGAGCAGTACTTC
V gene: TRBV27
D gene: TRBD2
clone size: NA
J gene: TRBJ2-7

CDR3 protein: CASSSTGTLGYTF
CDR3 DNA: TGTGCCAGCAGCTCAACCGGGACACTCGGCTACACCTTC
V gene: TRBV7-8
D gene: NA
clone size: NA
J gene: TRBJ1-2

CDR3 protein: CATSRPGADTQYF
CDR3 DNA: TGTGCCACCAGCAGGCCCGGAGCCGATACGCAGTATTTT
V gene: TRBV15
D gene: NA
clone size: few
J gene: TRBJ2-3

CDR3 protein: CASSQVEQGNQPQHF
CDR3 DNA: TGCGCCAGCAGCCAAGTGGAACAGGGCAATCAGCCCCAGCATTTT
V gene: TRBV4-1
D gene: NA
clone size: few
J gene: TRBJ1-5

CDR3 protein: CASSVVAGGSEAFF
CDR3 DNA: TGTGCCAGCAGCGTAGTCGCAGGTGGGTCTGAAGCTTTCTTT
V gene: TRBV9
D gene: NA
clone size: NA
J gene: TRBJ1-1

CDR3 protein: CASTLGWGTSTDTQYF
CDR3 DNA: TGTGCCAGCACCTTGGGGTGGGGCACGAGCACAGATACGCAGTATTTT
V gene: TRBV28
D gene: NA
clone size: NA
J gene: TRBJ2-3

CDR3 protein: CSVVSAGTGEEGYTF
CDR3 DNA: TGCAGCGTCGTAAGCGCCGGGACAGGGGAGGAAGGCTACACCTTC
V gene: TRBV29-1
D gene: TRBD1
clone size: many
J gene: TRBJ1-2

CDR3 protein: CASSNQSTDTQYF
CDR3 DNA: TGTGCCAGTAGTAATCAGAGCACAGATACGCAGTATTTT
V gene: TRBV19
D gene: NA
clone size: NA
J gene: TRBJ2-3

CDR3 protein: CASSLGLAGGNQETQYF
CDR3 DNA: TGCGCCAGCAGCCTCGGACTAGCGGGGGGAAACCAAGAGACCCAGTACTTC
V gene: TRBV4-1
D gene: TRBD2
clone size: few
J gene: TRBJ2-5

CDR3 protein: CASSVGLAGESTYNEQFF
CDR3 DNA: TGTGCCAGCAGCGTGGGGCTAGCGGGGGAGTCCACCTACAATGAGCAGTTCTTC
V gene: TRBV9
D gene: TRBD2
clone size: NA
J gene: TRBJ2-1

CDR3 protein: CASSEGRGLGTDTQYF
CDR3 DNA: TGTGCCAGCAGTGAAGGGCGGGGGCTAGGGACAGATACGCAGTATTTT
V gene: TRBV2
D gene: NA
clone size: NA
J gene: TRBJ2-3

CDR3 protein: CASSLGQGTDTQYF
CDR3 DNA: TGTGCCAGCAGCTTAGGCCAGGGCACAGATACGCAGTATTTT
V gene: TRBV7-2
D gene: NA
clone size: few
J gene: TRBJ2-3

CDR3 protein: CASRMLGTSELFF
CDR3 DNA: TGTGCCAGCAGGATGCTAGGGACTAGCGAGCTGTTTTTT
V gene: TRBV5-6
D gene: TRBD2
clone size: few
J gene: TRBJ2-2

CDR3 protein: CASSLPGYTDTQYF
CDR3 DNA: TGTGCCAGCAGCTTACCGGGGTACACAGATACGCAGTATTTT
V gene: TRBV7-2
D gene: NA
clone size: NA
J gene: TRBJ2-3

CDR3 protein: CASSHGRGNNEQFF
CDR3 DNA: TGTGCTAGCAGCCACGGCAGGGGAAACAATGAGCAGTTCTTC
V gene: TRBV7-7
D gene: NA
clone size: few
J gene: TRBJ2-1

CDR3 protein: CASSSQTGTSGGHGEQFF
CDR3 DNA: TGTGCCAGCAGCTCTCAAACCGGGACTAGCGGGGGACATGGTGAGCAGTTCTTC
V gene: TRBV7-2
D gene: TRBD2
clone size: NA
J gene: TRBJ2-1

CDR3 protein: CASSFRVGGNQPQHF
CDR3 DNA: TGTGCCAGCAGTTTTCGGGTTGGAGGCAATCAGCCCCAGCATTTT
V gene: TRBV6-5
D gene: NA
clone size: NA
J gene: TRBJ1-5

CDR3 protein: CASSIARTGNYGYTF
CDR3 DNA: TGTGCCAGTAGTATAGCTCGGACGGGGAACTATGGCTACACCTTC
V gene: TRBV19
D gene: NA
clone size: NA
J gene: TRBJ1-2

CDR3 protein: CASNPTGLNQPQHF
CDR3 DNA: TGTGCCAGCAACCCGACAGGGCTCAATCAGCCCCAGCATTTT
V gene: TRBV2
D gene: TRBD1
clone size: NA
J gene: TRBJ1-5

CDR3 protein: CASNSRGQPQHF
CDR3 DNA: TGTGCCAGTAACAGCCGTGGTCAGCCCCAGCATTTT
V gene: TRBV19
D gene: NA
clone size: few
J gene: TRBJ1-5

CDR3 protein: CSVSGLAGAGEQYF
CDR3 DNA: TGCAGCGTCTCGGGACTAGCGGGGGCGGGTGAGCAGTACTTC
V gene: TRBV29-1
D gene: TRBD2
clone size: few
J gene: TRBJ2-7

CDR3 protein: CASSELGQTYNEQFF
CDR3 DNA: TGCGCCAGCAGTGAGCTCGGACAGACCTACAATGAGCAGTTCTTC
V gene: TRBV10-1
D gene: NA
clone size: few
J gene: TRBJ2-1

CDR3 protein: CASSPGTGTYSNQPQHF
CDR3 DNA: TGCGCCAGCAGCCCGGGGACAGGGACGTATAGCAATCAGCCCCAGCATTTT
V gene: TRBV5-1
D gene: TRBD1
clone size: NA
J gene: TRBJ1-5

CDR3 protein: CASSTRGLSPLHF
CDR3 DNA: TGTGCCAGCAGTACCCGAGGCCTTTCACCCCTCCACTTT
V gene: TRBV6-5
D gene: NA
clone size: few
J gene: TRBJ1-6

CDR3 protein: CASSLRRNYGYTF
CDR3 DNA: TGCGCCAGCAGCTTGAGGAGAAACTATGGCTACACCTTC
V gene: TRBV5-1
D gene: NA
clone size: NA
J gene: TRBJ1-2

CDR3 protein: CASSQLTDRASEAFF
CDR3 DNA: TGTGCCAGCAGCCAGTTAACGGACAGGGCCTCTGAAGCTTTCTTT
V gene: TRBV5-4
D gene: TRBD1
clone size: few
J gene: TRBJ1-1

CDR3 protein: CASSGFPTSVAYNEQFF
CDR3 DNA: TGTGCCAGCAGTGGATTCCCGACTAGTGTCGCCTACAATGAGCAGTTCTTC
V gene: TRBV25-1
D gene: NA
clone size: few
J gene: TRBJ2-1

CDR3 protein: CASSAHTGTNTGELFF
CDR3 DNA: TGTGCCAGCAGCGCCCATACAGGGACCAACACCGGGGAGCTGTTTTTT
V gene: TRBV9
D gene: NA
clone size: NA
J gene: TRBJ2-2

CDR3 protein: CASSPYTGELFF
CDR3 DNA: TGTGCCAGCAGCCCCTACACCGGGGAGCTGTTTTTT
V gene: TRBV7-2
D gene: NA
clone size: few
J gene: TRBJ2-2

CDR3 protein: CASSPWTNNSPLHF
CDR3 DNA: TGTGCCAGCAGTCCCTGGACAAATAATTCACCCCTCCACTTT
V gene: TRBV27
D gene: NA
clone size: NA
J gene: TRBJ1-6

CDR3 protein: CASSLRQGRGKETQYF
CDR3 DNA: TGTGCCAGCAGCTTGAGACAGGGCCGGGGGAAGGAGACCCAGTACTTC
V gene: TRBV7-8
D gene: NA
clone size: NA
J gene: TRBJ2-5

CDR3 protein: CASSRGTQETQYF
CDR3 DNA: TGTGCCAGCAGCCGGGGGACCCAAGAGACCCAGTACTTC
V gene: TRBV5-4
D gene: NA
clone size: NA
J gene: TRBJ2-5

CDR3 protein: CASSPPRGGTIWTEAFF
CDR3 DNA: TGTGCCAGCAGCCCACCCCGGGGGGGGACGATATGGACTGAAGCTTTCTTT
V gene: TRBV28
D gene: NA
clone size: few
J gene: TRBJ1-1

CDR3 protein: CASGLAGTSAGIDEQFF
CDR3 DNA: TGTGCTAGTGGTTTGGCCGGGACTAGCGCGGGGATTGACGAGCAGTTCTTC
V gene: TRBV12-5
D gene: TRBD2
clone size: few
J gene: TRBJ2-1

CDR3 protein: CASSLGAGQETQYF
CDR3 DNA: TGTGCTAGCAGCTTGGGCGCAGGACAAGAGACCCAGTACTTC
V gene: TRBV7-7
D gene: NA
clone size: few
J gene: TRBJ2-5

CDR3 protein: CASSESLATTDTQYF
CDR3 DNA: TGTGCCAGCAGTGAATCTCTAGCAACCACAGATACGCAGTATTTT
V gene: TRBV25-1
D gene: NA
clone size: few
J gene: TRBJ2-3

CDR3 protein: CASSERGGGSDTQYF
CDR3 DNA: TGTGCCAGCAGCGAGAGGGGCGGGGGGTCAGATACGCAGTATTTT
V gene: TRBV7-2
D gene: TRBD2
clone size: few
J gene: TRBJ2-3

CDR3 protein: CASSQNYEQYF
CDR3 DNA: TGTGCCAGCAGCCAGAATTACGAGCAGTACTTC
V gene: TRBV6-5
D gene: NA
clone size: NA
J gene: TRBJ2-7

CDR3 protein: CASSYPGVLVGEQFF
CDR3 DNA: TGTGCCAGCAGTTACCCGGGGGTGCTTGTAGGTGAGCAGTTCTTC
V gene: TRBV6-6
D gene: NA
clone size: NA
J gene: TRBJ2-1

CDR3 protein: CASSLGQLTDTQYF
CDR3 DNA: TGCGCCAGCAGCTTGGGACAGCTCACAGATACGCAGTATTTT
V gene: TRBV5-1
D gene: NA
clone size: few
J gene: TRBJ2-3

CDR3 protein: CASSPQGPPGPRDGYTF
CDR3 DNA: TGTGCCAGCTCACCCCAGGGCCCCCCCGGCCCCAGGGATGGCTACACCTTC
V gene: TRBV18
D gene: NA
clone size: NA
J gene: TRBJ1-2

CDR3 protein: CASSLDTGASTDTQYF
CDR3 DNA: TGCGCCAGCAGCTTGGATACAGGGGCCAGCACAGATACGCAGTATTTT
V gene: TRBV5-1
D gene: TRBD1
clone size: NA
J gene: TRBJ2-3

CDR3 protein: CASSPRLAGQGDYNEQFF
CDR3 DNA: TGTGCCAGCAGCCCCCGGCTGGCCGGACAGGGGGACTACAATGAGCAGTTCTTC
V gene: TRBV11-2
D gene: TRBD1
clone size: few
J gene: TRBJ2-1

CDR3 protein: CASSPDRQGEAYGYTF
CDR3 DNA: TGTGCCAGCAGCCCAGATAGACAGGGTGAGGCCTATGGCTACACCTTC
V gene: TRBV7-6
D gene: TRBD1
clone size: few
J gene: TRBJ1-2

CDR3 protein: CASSFGQGAGYGYTF
CDR3 DNA: TGCGCCAGCAGCTTCGGTCAGGGGGCGGGCTATGGCTACACCTTC
V gene: TRBV5-1
D gene: TRBD1
clone size: NA
J gene: TRBJ1-2

CDR3 protein: CASSLGHQNTEAFF
CDR3 DNA: TGTGCCAGCAGCTTGGGACATCAGAACACTGAAGCTTTCTTT
V gene: TRBV11-2
D gene: NA
clone size: NA
J gene: TRBJ1-1

CDR3 protein: CASSQAGARQGVIGVAKNIQYF
CDR3 DNA: TGCGCCAGCAGCCAAGCGGGGGCCCGACAGGGGGTTATTGGTGTGGCCAAAAACATTCAGTACTTC
V gene: TRBV4-3
D gene: TRBD1
clone size: few
J gene: TRBJ2-4

CDR3 protein: CASSFTSGDIEQYF
CDR3 DNA: TGTGCCAGCAGCTTTACTAGTGGAGATATCGAGCAGTACTTC
V gene: TRBV7-9
D gene: NA
clone size: few
J gene: TRBJ2-7

CDR3 protein: CASSSQGSAYEQYF
CDR3 DNA: TGTGCCAGCAGCTCACAGGGCAGTGCCTACGAGCAGTACTTC
V gene: TRBV7-2
D gene: NA
clone size: few
J gene: TRBJ2-7

CDR3 protein: CASSRPGQGERNTEAFF
CDR3 DNA: TGTGCCAGCAGCCGTCCGGGGCAGGGGGAGAGGAACACTGAAGCTTTCTTT
V gene: TRBV7-9
D gene: TRBD1
clone size: NA
J gene: TRBJ1-1